One and the same sample provided the 17 T cell receptor beta chains below, sequenced in a study of blood T cell repertoires in COVID-19. Generated by immunoSEQ multiplex PCR, the TCRdb table keeps only in-frame clones and is missing some. The data contain 140,000 or so clones, approximately 81% of them singletons. What was sequenced was peripheral blood. These receptors were taken from a human donor in a cohort sampled during active COVID-19.

The chain recombines TRBV9 with TRBJ2-7; TRBD2 matches at 10 bases. Trimming removed 0 bases from V and 7 bases from J; junction bases left unmatched: 4. The CDR3 totals 14 residues. Germline CDR1 reads SGDLS; CDR2 reads YYNGEE. The CDR3 DNA reads as TGTGCCAGCAGCGTAGTGGCTAGCGGGAGAGAGCAGTACTTC. Protein sequence: CASSVVASGREQYF.

This chain joins TRBV19 and TRBJ2-7, with 15 nucleotides matching TRBD2. With 3 bases clipped from V and 6 bases from J, the junction kept 9 bases outside the gene matches. Germline assignment: CDR1 LNHDA and CDR2 SQIVND (reference sequence). The CDR3 covers 17 residues. The CDR3 nucleotides are TGTGCCAGTAGTATTGGACTAGCGGGAGGGCCGTATCTCGAGCAGTACTTC. This encodes CASSIGLAGGPYLEQYF.

V usage is TRBV28 and J usage is TRBJ1-5; D perhaps matches TRBD1 (6 bases). Deletions cut 6 bases from V and 2 bases from J, with 14 bases between. Germline assignment: CDR1 MDHEN and CDR2 SYDVKM. The length of the CDR3 is 15 residues. The CDR3 reads CASSPMTGGNQPQHF. CDR3 sequence (DNA): TGTGCCAGCAGCCCAATGACAGGAGGCAATCAGCCCCAGCATTTT.

Only a few counts were recorded for this clone. The chain has TRBV5-5 and TRBJ2-7; 8 bases align to TRBD1. This CDR3 spans 14 amino acids. Germline-derived CDR1 and CDR2 are SGHKS and YYEKEE (reference sequence). Trimming took 5 bases from V and 10 from J; bases not matched to a gene: 14. For the CDR3, the DNA is TGTGCCAGCAGTTCGCTCAGGGGGCAAGGCTATCAGTACTTC. Protein: CASSSLRGQGYQYF.

The V and J genes are TRBV28 and TRBJ1-3, with 9 bases aligning to TRBD1. The CDR3 extends over 18 amino acids. V was pared by 4 bases and J by 0 bases, with 10 bases of the junction left unmatched. The V gene's germline CDR1 is MDHEN and CDR2 SYDVKM. The CDR3 protein is CASSSPGTGFFSGNTIYF. DNA for the CDR3: TGTGCCAGCAGTTCCCCCGGGACAGGGTTTTTCTCTGGAAACACCATATATTTT. The whole variable domain, remainder taken from reference TRBV28 and TRBJ1-3, is DVKVTQSSRYLVKRTGEKVFLECVQDMDHENMFWYRQDPGLGLRLIYFSYDVKMKEKGDIPEGYSVSREKKERFSLILESASTNQTSMYLCASSSPGTGFFSGNTIYFGEGSWLTVV.

The chain uses TRBV5-6 and TRBJ2-7; tentative D call: TRBD1 (6 bases). The CDR3 contains 17 residues. Germline CDR1 and CDR2: SGHDT and YYEEEE. V was pared by 0 bases and J by 6 bases, with 22 bases between. This CDR3 reads CASSLVTGTPDGGEQYF. The CDR3 DNA follows: TGTGCCAGCAGCTTGGTTACAGGGACCCCCGATGGGGGCGAGCAGTACTTC.

This sequence joins TRBV9 and TRBJ2-7, with 11 bases identical to TRBD1. V lost 2 bases, J lost 4 bases, and 2 bases stayed unmatched. This CDR3 has 14 residues. Germline V CDR1 and CDR2: SGDLS, YYNGEE. Written as DNA, the CDR3 is TGTGCCAGCAGCGTGGGACAGGGGGGGTACGAGCAGTACTTC. Translated: CASSVGQGGYEQYF.

The J gene is TRBJ1-6, the V gene TRBV2; a weak D match, TRBD1 (5 bases). Germline V gene data show CDR1 as SNHLY and CDR2 as FYNNEI. The length of the CDR3 is 14 residues. Between the trimmed V and J ends, which lost 6 bases and 7 bases, there was a span of 13 bases. Here the CDR3 DNA reads TGTGCCAGCAGGCGGGCGGGGGTCAATTCACCCCTCCACTTT. Translation gives CASRRAGVNSPLHF.

The chain joins TRBV18 to TRBJ2-1, with D perhaps TRBD1 (5 bases). The CDR3 spans 13 residues. Germline values: CDR1 KGHSH, CDR2 LQKENI. The V end lost 3 bases, the J end lost 6 bases, and 9 bases lay between the germline ends. DNA for the CDR3: TGTGCCAGCTCACCTCTTCAGGGCAATGAGCAGTTCTTC. Its protein product is CASSPLQGNEQFF.

This rearrangement joins TRBV20-1 to TRBJ2-7, with D maybe TRBD2 (6 bases). Germline V gene data show CDR1 as DFQATT and CDR2 as SNEGSKA (reference sequence). Trimming took 3 bases from V and 6 from J, leaving 9 bases between them. The CDR3 covers 11 residues. The CDR3 sequence is CSASRGSEQYF. CDR3 nucleotides: TGCAGTGCTAGTCGGGGGTCCGAGCAGTACTTC.

The chain employs TRBV15 and TRBJ2-7; D is perhaps TRBD1 (6 bases). CDR1 and CDR2 from the germline V gene are LNHNV and YYDKDF (reference sequence). CDR3 length equals 15 residues. V was cut by 1 base and J by 0 bases, with 10 bases left in between. The CDR3 region is CATSRADRSSYEQYF. The CDR3 nucleotides read TGTGCCACCAGCAGAGCCGACAGGAGCTCCTACGAGCAGTACTTC.

The V gene is TRBV28, the J gene TRBJ1-2; D perhaps matches TRBD1 (5 bases). Germline loops: CDR1 MDHEN, CDR2 SYDVKM. The CDR3 totals 13 residues. The ends were cut back, 5 bases at V and 2 bases at J, with 9 bases in the middle. The chain's CDR3 is CASSLTANYGYTF. CDR3 bases: TGTGCCAGCAGTCTGACAGCGAACTATGGCTACACCTTC.

The chain carries TRBV9 and TRBJ1-1, with TRBD1 matching 8 bases. CDR1 SGDLS and CDR2 YYNGEE come from the germline V gene. With V trimmed by 2 bases and J by 1 base, 1 base remained unmatched. CDR3 length: 14 amino acids. In DNA, the CDR3 is TGTGCCAGCAGCGTCGACAGGGGGAACACTGAAGCTTTCTTT. Amino acid sequence: CASSVDRGNTEAFF.

V usage is TRBV7-2 and J usage is TRBJ2-5; 9 bases map to TRBD2. Germline V gene lookup returns CDR1 SGHTA and CDR2 FQGNSA. The CDR3 is 16 residues long. V shed 3 bases, J shed 1 base, and the junction held 6 bases outside the gene matches. DNA for the CDR3: TGTGCCAGCAGCTTGATCGGCGGGAGGGCCCAAGAGACCCAGTACTTC. It codes for CASSLIGGRAQETQYF. Full variable domain (outside the CDR3, taken from reference TRBV7-2 and TRBJ2-5): GAGVSQSPSNKVTEKGKDVELRCDPISGHTALYWYRQSLGQGLEFLIYFQGNSAPDKSGLPSDRFSAERTGGSVSTLTIQRTQQEDSAVYLCASSLIGGRAQETQYFGPGTRLLVL.

This clone was seen only once. V usage is TRBV28 and J usage is TRBJ1-3, with 12 bases identical to TRBD1. The germline V gene has CDR1 MDHEN and CDR2 SYDVKM. Trimming cost V 6 bases and J 7 bases; bases outside gene matches: 4. The CDR3 sequence is 14 residues long. CDR3 residues: CASSLGQGANTIYF. The CDR3 coding sequence is TGTGCCAGCAGCCTGGGACAGGGGGCGAACACCATATATTTT.

V is TRBV3-1 (or the pseudogene TRBV3-2) and J is TRBJ2-5, with 9 bases that match TRBD2. CDR1 is LGHDT and CDR2 is YNNKEL in the germline V gene (reference sequence). J gave up 5 bases and V 1 base, and 11 bases lay outside the gene matches. The CDR3 spans 17 residues. For the CDR3, the DNA is TGTGCCAGCAGCCAAGCATTAGCGGGAGTTATTCCCGAGACCCAGTACTTC. Translation gives CASSQALAGVIPETQYF.

The V call is TRBV21-1, the J call TRBJ1-5. TRBV21-1 is classified as a pseudogene. The CDR3 has 18 residues. For the CDR3, the DNA is TGTGCCAGCAGCAAAGCCCCAAAGGTCCCATGGAGTAGTCAGCCCCAGCATTTT. The encoded protein is CASSKAPKVPWSSQPQHF.